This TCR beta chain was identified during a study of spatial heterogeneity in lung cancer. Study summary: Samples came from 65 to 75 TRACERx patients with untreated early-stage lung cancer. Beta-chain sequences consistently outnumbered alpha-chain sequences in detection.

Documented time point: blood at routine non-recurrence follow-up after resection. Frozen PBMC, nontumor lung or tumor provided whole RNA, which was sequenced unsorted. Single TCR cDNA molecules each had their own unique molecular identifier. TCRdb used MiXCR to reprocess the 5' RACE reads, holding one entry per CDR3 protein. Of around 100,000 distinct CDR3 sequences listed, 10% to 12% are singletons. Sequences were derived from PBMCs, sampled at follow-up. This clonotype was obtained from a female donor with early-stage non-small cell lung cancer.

The CDR3 DNA is TGTGCCAGCAGCCCCAGGGGCTATGGCTACACCTTC. Amino acids: CASSPRGYGYTF. This sequence joins TRBV5-5 and TRBJ1-2; maybe TRBD1 (6 bases). The CDR3 is made up of 12 amino acids. Trimming removed 4 bases from V and 4 bases from J, with 8 bases in between. Per germline, CDR1 SGHKS and CDR2 YYEKEE (reference sequence).